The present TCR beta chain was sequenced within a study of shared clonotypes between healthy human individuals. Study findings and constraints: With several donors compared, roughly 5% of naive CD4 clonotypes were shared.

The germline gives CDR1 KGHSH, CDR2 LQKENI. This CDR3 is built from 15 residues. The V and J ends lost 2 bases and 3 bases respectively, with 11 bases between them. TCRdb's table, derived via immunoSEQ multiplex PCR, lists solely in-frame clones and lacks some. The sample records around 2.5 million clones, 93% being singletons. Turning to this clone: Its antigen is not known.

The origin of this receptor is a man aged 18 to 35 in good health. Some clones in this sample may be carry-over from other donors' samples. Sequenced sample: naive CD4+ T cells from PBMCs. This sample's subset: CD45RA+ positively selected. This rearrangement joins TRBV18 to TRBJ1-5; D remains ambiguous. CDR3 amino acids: CASSPISRTNQPQHF. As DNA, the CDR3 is TGTGCCAGCTCACCAATTAGCAGGACCAATCAGCCCCAGCATTTT. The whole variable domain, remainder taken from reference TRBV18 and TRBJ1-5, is NAGVMQNPRHLVRRRGQEARLRCSPMKGHSHVYWYRQLPEEGLKFMVYLQKENIIDESGMPKERFSAEFPKEGPSILRIQQVVRGDSAAYFCASSPISRTNQPQHFGDGTRLSIL.